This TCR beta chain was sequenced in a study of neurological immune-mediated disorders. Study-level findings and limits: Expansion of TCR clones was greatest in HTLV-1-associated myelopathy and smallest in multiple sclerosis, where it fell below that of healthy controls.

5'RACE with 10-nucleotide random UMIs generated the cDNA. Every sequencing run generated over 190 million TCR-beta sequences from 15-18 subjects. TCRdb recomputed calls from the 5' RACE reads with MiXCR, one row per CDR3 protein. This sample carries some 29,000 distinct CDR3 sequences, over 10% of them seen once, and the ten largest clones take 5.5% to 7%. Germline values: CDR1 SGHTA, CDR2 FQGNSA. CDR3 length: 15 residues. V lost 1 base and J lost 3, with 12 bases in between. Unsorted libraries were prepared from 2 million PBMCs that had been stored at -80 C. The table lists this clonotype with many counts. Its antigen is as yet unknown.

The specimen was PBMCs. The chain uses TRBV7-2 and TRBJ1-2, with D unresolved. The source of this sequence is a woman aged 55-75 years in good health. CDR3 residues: CASSLVTRNHYGYTF. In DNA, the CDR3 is TGTGCCAGCAGCTTAGTAACCCGAAACCACTATGGCTACACCTTC.